Listed here are 25 T cell receptor beta chains from one sample, sequenced in a study of blood T cell repertoires in COVID-19. Clones were sequenced by immunoSEQ multiplex PCR, and TCRdb holds only the in-frame ones, with some missing. In the table there are tens of thousands of clones, about 86% of which are singletons. Sequencing was done on a sample of peripheral blood. The source is a human donor in a cohort sampled during active COVID-19.

This rearrangement joins TRBV4-1 to TRBJ1-2, with 7 bases fitting TRBD1. The trim removed 4 bases at V and 8 bases at J, leaving 16 bases unmatched. The CDR3 contains 16 residues. CDR1 is MGHRA and CDR2 is YSYEKL in the germline V gene. In nucleotides, the CDR3 is TGCGCCAGCAGCCCCTCGACAGGGTGGGGCTATGAGGGCTACACCTTC. Its protein product is CASSPSTGWGYEGYTF.

A note on this clone: The junction departs from germline at one end; a sequencing error may be responsible. This chain links TRBV7-6 with TRBJ1-3; D uncertain. The CDR3 consists of 15 residues. Per the germline V gene, CDR1 is SGHVS and CDR2 is FNYEAQ. The CDR3 sequence: CASSLSPGSGDTIYF. In DNA, the CDR3 is TGTGCCAGCAGCTTAAGTCCGGGGTCTGGAGACACCATATATTTT. The full variable domain, completed using reference TRBV7-6 and TRBJ1-3, is GAGVSQSPRYKVTKRGQDVALRCDPISGHVSLYWYRQALGQGPEFLTYFNYEAQQDKSGLPNDRFSAERPEGSISTLTIQRTEQRDSAMYRCASSLSPGSGDTIYFGEGSWLTVV.

The V call is TRBV28, the J call TRBJ2-1, with 7 bases identical to TRBD2. From germline, CDR1 is MDHEN and CDR2 SYDVKM. CDR3 length: 17 residues. The V gene end was trimmed by 4 bases and the J gene end by 4 bases; junction bases not matched to a gene: 13. Here the CDR3 DNA reads TGTGCCAGCAGTTCCAGATTGGCGGGAGTGGTTTACAATGAGCAGTTCTTC. It encodes CASSSRLAGVVYNEQFF.

This sequence joins TRBV6-5 and TRBJ2-7; 12 nucleotides agree with TRBD2. The germline V gene has CDR1 MNHEY and CDR2 SVGAGI. With V trimmed by 6 bases and J by 2 bases, 5 bases remained unmatched. The CDR3 spans 15 residues. In DNA form, the CDR3 reads TGTGCCAGCAGAACCTGGACTAGCGGGACCTACGAGCAGTACTTC. Protein sequence: CASRTWTSGTYEQYF.

CDR3 residues: CASSLFRGRISGANVLTF. CDR3 bases: TGTGCCAGCAGCCTTTTCAGGGGGCGGATCTCTGGGGCCAACGTCCTGACTTTC. The V and J genes are TRBV28 and TRBJ2-6, with 8 bases aligning to TRBD1. This CDR3 has 18 residues. V shed 6 bases, J shed 0 bases, and the junction held 10 bases outside the gene matches. The germline gives CDR1 MDHEN, CDR2 SYDVKM.

This clone came up once. The chain recombines TRBV10-3 with TRBJ2-7; possible D gene TRBD2, 6 bases. Germline V gene sequence: CDR1 ENHRY, CDR2 SYGVKD. The CDR3 is made up of 12 amino acids. The germline V and J ends were trimmed by 10 bases and 0 bases, with 10 bases remaining between them. The CDR3 is CATGTYSYEQYF. CDR3 in DNA: TGTGCCACGGGGACTTACTCCTACGAGCAGTACTTC.

The V and J genes are TRBV3-1 (or the pseudogene TRBV3-2) and TRBJ1-1; D possibly corresponds to TRBD1 (5 bases). Trimming left V 0 bases short and J 3 bases short, with 17 bases between. This CDR3 has 17 amino acids. Germline V gene sequence: CDR1 LGHDT, CDR2 YNNKEL (reference sequence). In DNA, the CDR3 is TGTGCCAGCAGCCAAGAATGGGGAGGGACCGTTTACACTGAAGCTTTCTTT. This gives the protein CASSQEWGGTVYTEAFF.

This clone was seen only a few times. V is TRBV29-1 and J is TRBJ2-1, with D maybe TRBD2 (6 bases). CDR1 SQVTM and CDR2 ANQGSEA come from the germline V gene. The CDR3 is 15 amino acids. V was pared by 5 bases and J by 0 bases, with 14 bases between. This chain's CDR3 is CSVRRDSSSYNEQFF. CDR3 coding DNA: TGCAGCGTTCGGAGGGACTCCAGCTCCTACAATGAGCAGTTCTTC.

This clone appeared a few times. The chain links TRBV6-2 or TRBV6-3 to TRBJ2-3; no clear D. The ends were cut back, 5 bases at V and 5 bases at J, with 8 bases in the middle. The CDR3 is 12 amino acids. Germline-derived CDR1 and CDR2 are MNHEY and SVGEGT. The CDR3 loop reads CASSQTRDTQYF. CDR3 DNA sequence: TGTGCCAGCAGTCAGACTCGAGATACGCAGTATTTT.

The gene calls are TRBV27 and TRBJ2-1, with 12 bases that match TRBD1. The CDR3 has 16 amino acids. Germline trimming cut 5 bases from V and 12 bases from J; bases unmatched to any gene: 14. Germline lookup yields CDR1 MNHEY and CDR2 SMNVEV (reference sequence). As DNA, the CDR3 is TGTGCCAGCAGTCCCAACTGGGGGACAGGGGGCGCAGGGCAGTTCTTC. Translating it yields CASSPNWGTGGAGQFF.

The DNA for the CDR3 is TGTGCCAGCAGCGTAGCGGGAGTCCCCACCGGGGAGCTGTTTTTT. Amino acids: CASSVAGVPTGELFF. The chain employs TRBV5-6 and TRBJ2-2, with TRBD2 identical over 9 bases. CDR3 size: 15 residues. Germline trimming cut 4 bases from V and 4 bases from J; bases unmatched to any gene: 5. Germline CDR1 and CDR2: SGHDT and YYEEEE.

The rearrangement joins TRBV11-2 to TRBJ2-2, with 8 bases aligning to TRBD2. J lost 4 bases, V lost 2 bases, and 3 bases had no gene match. The CDR3 consists of 15 residues. Germline V gene lookup returns CDR1 SGHAT and CDR2 FQNNGV. CDR3 nucleotides: TGTGCCAGCAGCTTAACCCGGGGGGGCACCGGGGAGCTGTTTTTT. Residues: CASSLTRGGTGELFF.

This chain connects TRBV7-9 to TRBJ1-1; no clear D gene. This CDR3 is 13 amino acids long. CDR1 and CDR2 (germline): SEHNR, FQNEAQ (reference sequence). V was trimmed by 2 bases and J by 2 bases, leaving 6 bases between them. The CDR3 loop is CASSLNSNTEAFF. The CDR3 DNA follows: TGTGCCAGCAGCTTAAACAGCAACACTGAAGCTTTCTTT. Based on the CDR3 plus reference TRBV7-9 and TRBJ1-1, the full variable domain is DTGVSQNPRHKITKRGQNVTFRCDPISEHNRLYWYRQTLGQGPEFLTYFQNEAQLEKSRLLSDRFSAERPKGSFSTLEIQRTEQGDSAMYLCASSLNSNTEAFFGQGTRLTVV.

The CDR3 DNA sequence: TGTGCCACCAGCAGCGGACTAGCGGTATACAATGAGCAGTTCTTC. Protein product: CATSSGLAVYNEQFF. This chain links TRBV15 with TRBJ2-1; TRBD2 aligns across 10 bases. From germline, CDR1 is LNHNV and CDR2 YYDKDF (reference sequence). The CDR3 extends over 15 amino acids. J gave up 4 bases and V 3 bases, and 3 bases lay outside the gene matches.

The chain couples TRBV29-1 to TRBJ2-1, with D possibly TRBD2 on 5 matching bases. Germline V CDR1 and CDR2: SQVTM, ANQGSEA. CDR3 length equals 12 residues. V lost 6 bases and J 6 bases, leaving 12 bases between the germline ends. CDR3 DNA: TGCAGCGTGTGGGGAGTTGCCAATGAGCAGTTCTTC. As protein: CSVWGVANEQFF.

The chain combines TRBV15 with TRBJ2-5; 12 bases are a match to TRBD1. The CDR3 length is 19 residues. V lost 0 bases to trimming and J lost 7 bases; unmatched junction nucleotides: 15. In germline, CDR1 is LNHNV, CDR2 YYDKDF (reference sequence). The chain's CDR3 is CATSRDRPRDRGRIGTQYF. CDR3 bases: TGTGCCACCAGCAGAGATAGGCCCCGGGACAGGGGGCGGATTGGGACCCAGTACTTC.

In this sample, this clone turned up a few times. The rearrangement uses TRBV3-1 (or the pseudogene TRBV3-2) and TRBJ1-1; D remains unclear. The CDR3 loop spans 13 amino acids. Per germline, CDR1 LGHDT and CDR2 YNNKEL (reference sequence). V gave up 6 bases and J gave up 1 base, with 9 bases separating them. The CDR3: CASRPRQNTEAFF. The CDR3 nucleotides read TGTGCCAGCAGACCCAGACAGAACACTGAAGCTTTCTTT.

This clone was observed a single time. The chain uses TRBV29-1 and TRBJ1-2; no definite D call. V was pared by 0 bases and J by 0 bases, with 11 bases between. Germline-derived CDR1 and CDR2 are SQVTM and ANQGSEA. This CDR3 is built from 15 residues. Here the CDR3 DNA reads TGCAGCGTTGAAGATCTTCACAGCTCTAACTATGGCTACACCTTC. This encodes CSVEDLHSSNYGYTF.

This clone was picked up a small number of times. This chain connects TRBV30 to TRBJ2-7; 7 bases align to TRBD2. Germline-derived CDR1 and CDR2 are GTSNPN and SVGIG (reference sequence). The ends lost 4 bases at V and 0 bases at J; junction bases unmatched: 6. This CDR3 is 14 amino acids long. The CDR3 sequence is CAWKLAQSSYEQYF. The CDR3 coding sequence is TGTGCCTGGAAACTAGCGCAAAGCTCCTACGAGCAGTACTTC.

The chain is built from TRBV4-2 and TRBJ2-4, with D hard to call. This CDR3 has 14 amino acids. Trimming pared 1 base from V and 7 bases from J, leaving 11 bases between. Germline V gene lookup returns CDR1 LGHNA and CDR2 YNFKEQ. CDR3 loop: CASSQVSVQNIQYF. The CDR3 bases are TGTGCCAGCAGCCAAGTATCTGTACAGAACATTCAGTACTTC.

The chain employs TRBV14 and TRBJ2-7; D possibly corresponds to TRBD1 (6 bases). V gave up 4 bases and J gave up 5 bases, with 12 bases separating them. The CDR3 contains 13 residues. CDR1 is SGHDN, CDR2 FVKESK, per germline. CDR3 sequence reads: CASSRTGQHEQYF. DNA of the CDR3: TGTGCCAGCAGCCGAACAGGGCAGCACGAGCAGTACTTC.

The rearrangement uses TRBV27 and TRBJ1-5; TRBD1 aligns across 8 bases. CDR3 length: 15 amino acids. CDR1 and CDR2 (germline): MNHEY, SMNVEV (reference sequence). V lost 6 bases and J lost 7; bases outside the gene matches: 11. The CDR3 nucleotides read TGTGCCAGCAGCTCAGCCGGGACAGGTTTCCAGCCCCAGCATTTT. Protein: CASSSAGTGFQPQHF.

The chain joins TRBV2 to TRBJ1-4; the D gene is possibly TRBD1 (6 bases). Trimming cost V 2 bases and J 4 bases, with 17 bases left between them. The CDR3 extends over 17 amino acids. Germline CDR1 SNHLY, CDR2 FYNNEI. CDR3 sequence: CASSERDPRGLNEKLFF. The CDR3 DNA reads as TGTGCCAGCAGTGAAAGGGATCCCAGGGGCCTTAATGAAAAACTGTTTTTT. Drawing the rest from reference TRBV2 and TRBJ1-4, the complete variable domain is EPEVTQTPSHQVTQMGQEVILRCVPISNHLYFYWYRQILGQKVEFLVSFYNNEISEKSEIFDDQFSVERPDGSNFTLKIRSTKLEDSAMYFCASSERDPRGLNEKLFFGSGTQLSVL.

This clone was observed a single time. J is TRBJ1-1 and V is TRBV19, with TRBD1 as a possible D gene (6 bases). Germline loops: CDR1 LNHDA, CDR2 SQIVND (reference sequence). V dropped 2 bases and J dropped 0 bases, with 13 bases sitting between them. The CDR3 spans 16 residues. In DNA form, the CDR3 reads TGTGCCAGTAGTATATTGGGGGCCTACATGAACACTGAAGCTTTCTTT. Translated, it gives CASSILGAYMNTEAFF.

This clone was seen a handful of times. The chain carries TRBV2 and TRBJ2-7; D is unclear. CDR1 and CDR2 (germline): SNHLY, FYNNEI. The CDR3 loop spans 11 amino acids. Trimming shortened V by 4 bases and J by 3 bases, and 4 bases separated the two germline ends. The CDR3 loop is CASSALYEQYF. CDR3 DNA sequence: TGTGCCAGCAGTGCTCTCTACGAGCAGTACTTC.